This TCR beta chain is drawn from a study of T cells in Graves' hyperthyroidism and ophthalmopathy. There were TCR beta CDR3 regions amplified from RNA transcripts. The study used the HTBI primer set for a first-round RT-PCR of the TCR CDR3. TCRdb reanalysed the multiplex PCR reads using MiXCR and keeps one entry per CDR3 protein. Of roughly 500,000 distinct CDR3 sequences in the sample, less than 25% were seen once. Germline lookup yields CDR1 SEHNR and CDR2 FQNEAQ (reference sequence). The CDR3 length is 16 residues. Trimming cost V 5 bases and J 5 bases, with 21 bases left between them. The table lists this clonotype with many counts.

The sequencing sample was made of blood. The rearrangement uses TRBV7-9 and TRBJ2-5; the D gene could be TRBD1 or TRBD2 (5 bases each). The source is a woman aged 30 to 39 with Graves' ophthalmopathy. The CDR3 here is CASSPRDPYPQETQYF. In DNA form, the CDR3 reads TGTGCCAGCAGCCCCCGGGACCCCTACCCGCAGGAGACCCAGTACTTC.